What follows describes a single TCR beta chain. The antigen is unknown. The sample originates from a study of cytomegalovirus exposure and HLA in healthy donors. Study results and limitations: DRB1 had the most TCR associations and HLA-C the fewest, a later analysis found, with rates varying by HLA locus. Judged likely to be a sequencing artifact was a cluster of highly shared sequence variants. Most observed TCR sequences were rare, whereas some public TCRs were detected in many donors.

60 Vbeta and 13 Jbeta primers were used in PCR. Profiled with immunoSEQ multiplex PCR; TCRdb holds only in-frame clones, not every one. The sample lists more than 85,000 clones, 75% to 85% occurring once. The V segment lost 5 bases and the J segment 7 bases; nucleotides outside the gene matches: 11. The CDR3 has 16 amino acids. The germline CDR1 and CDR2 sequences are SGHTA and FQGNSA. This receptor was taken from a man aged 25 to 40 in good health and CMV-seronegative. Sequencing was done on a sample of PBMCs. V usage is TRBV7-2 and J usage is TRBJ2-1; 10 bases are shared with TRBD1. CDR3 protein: CASSLGTGAGANEQFF. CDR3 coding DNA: TGTGCCAGCAGCCTGGGGACAGGGGCGGGGGCGAATGAGCAGTTCTTC.